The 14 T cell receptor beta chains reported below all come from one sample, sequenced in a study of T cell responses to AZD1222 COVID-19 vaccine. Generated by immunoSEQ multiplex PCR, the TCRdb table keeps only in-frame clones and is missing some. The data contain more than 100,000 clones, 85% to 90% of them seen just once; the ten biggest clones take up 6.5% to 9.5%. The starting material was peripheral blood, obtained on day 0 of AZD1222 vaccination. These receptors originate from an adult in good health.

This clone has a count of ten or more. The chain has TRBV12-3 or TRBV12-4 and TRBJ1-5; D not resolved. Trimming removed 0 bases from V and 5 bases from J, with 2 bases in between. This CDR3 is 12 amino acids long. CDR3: CASSLADQPQHF. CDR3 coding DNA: TGTGCCAGCAGTTTAGCGGATCAGCCCCAGCATTTT.

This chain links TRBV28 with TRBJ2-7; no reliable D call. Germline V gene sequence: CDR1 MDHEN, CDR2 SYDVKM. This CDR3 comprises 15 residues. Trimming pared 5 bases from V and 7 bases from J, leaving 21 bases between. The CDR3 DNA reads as TGTGCCAGCAGTACCCCGGGCAGGACCCCCAGGGAGCAGTACTTC. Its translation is CASSTPGRTPREQYF.

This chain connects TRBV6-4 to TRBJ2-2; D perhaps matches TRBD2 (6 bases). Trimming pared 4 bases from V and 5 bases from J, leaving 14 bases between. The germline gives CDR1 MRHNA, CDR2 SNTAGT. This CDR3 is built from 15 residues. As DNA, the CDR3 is TGTGCCAGCAGTGGGGGGGTCCGTGGGACCGGGGAGCTGTTTTTT. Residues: CASSGGVRGTGELFF.

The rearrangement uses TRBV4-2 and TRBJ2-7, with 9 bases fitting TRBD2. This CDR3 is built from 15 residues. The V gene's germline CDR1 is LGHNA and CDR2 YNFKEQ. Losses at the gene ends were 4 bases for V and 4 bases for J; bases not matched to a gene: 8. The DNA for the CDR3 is TGTGCCAGCAGCCCCCCGGGCGGGGGGGGTTACGAGCAGTACTTC. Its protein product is CASSPPGGGGYEQYF.

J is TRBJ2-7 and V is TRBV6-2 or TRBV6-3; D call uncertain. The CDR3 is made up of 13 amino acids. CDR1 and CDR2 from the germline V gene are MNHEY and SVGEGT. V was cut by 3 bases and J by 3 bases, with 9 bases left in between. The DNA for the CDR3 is TGTGCCAGCAGTTATCACCTCGACTACGAGCAGTACTTC. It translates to CASSYHLDYEQYF.

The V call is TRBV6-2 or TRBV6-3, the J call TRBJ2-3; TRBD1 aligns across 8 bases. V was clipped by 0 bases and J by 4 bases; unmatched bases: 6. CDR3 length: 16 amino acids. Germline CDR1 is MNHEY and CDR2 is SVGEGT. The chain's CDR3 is CASSYSGTGGADTQYF. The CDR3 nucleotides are TGTGCCAGCAGTTACTCCGGGACAGGAGGGGCAGATACGCAGTATTTT.

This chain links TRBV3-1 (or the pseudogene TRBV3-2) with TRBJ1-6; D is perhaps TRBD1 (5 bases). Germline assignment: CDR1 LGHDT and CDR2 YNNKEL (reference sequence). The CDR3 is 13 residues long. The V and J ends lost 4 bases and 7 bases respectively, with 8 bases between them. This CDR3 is CASSRSGNSPLHF. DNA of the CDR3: TGTGCCAGCAGCCGCTCAGGGAATTCACCCCTCCACTTT.

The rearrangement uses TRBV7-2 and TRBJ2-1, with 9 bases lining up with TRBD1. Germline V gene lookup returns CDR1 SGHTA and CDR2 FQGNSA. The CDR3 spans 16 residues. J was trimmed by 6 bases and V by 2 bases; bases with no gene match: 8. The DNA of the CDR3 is TGTGCCAGCAGCTTAACCCGGGACAGGGTAATCAATGAGCAGTTCTTC. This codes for CASSLTRDRVINEQFF.

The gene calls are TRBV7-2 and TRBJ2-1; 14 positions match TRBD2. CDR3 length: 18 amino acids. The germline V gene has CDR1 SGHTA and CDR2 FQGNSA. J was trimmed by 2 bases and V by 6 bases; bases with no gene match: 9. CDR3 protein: CASRLGLAGGSAYNEQFF. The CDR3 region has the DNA TGTGCCAGCAGGCTTGGACTAGCGGGAGGATCAGCCTACAATGAGCAGTTCTTC.

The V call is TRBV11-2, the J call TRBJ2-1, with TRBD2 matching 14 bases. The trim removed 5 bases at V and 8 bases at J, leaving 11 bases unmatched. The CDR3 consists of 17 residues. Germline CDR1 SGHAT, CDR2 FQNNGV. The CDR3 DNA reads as TGTGCCAGCAGCCCTGTTATGACTAGCGGGAGGGCCTATGAGCAGTTCTTC. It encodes CASSPVMTSGRAYEQFF.

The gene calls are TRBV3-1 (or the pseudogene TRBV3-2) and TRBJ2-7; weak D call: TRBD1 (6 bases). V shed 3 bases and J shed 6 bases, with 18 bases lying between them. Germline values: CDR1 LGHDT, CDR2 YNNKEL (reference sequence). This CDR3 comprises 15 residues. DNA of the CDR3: TGTGCCAGCAGCCACCAACAGGGCCCTGGGCCCGAGCAGTACTTC. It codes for CASSHQQGPGPEQYF.

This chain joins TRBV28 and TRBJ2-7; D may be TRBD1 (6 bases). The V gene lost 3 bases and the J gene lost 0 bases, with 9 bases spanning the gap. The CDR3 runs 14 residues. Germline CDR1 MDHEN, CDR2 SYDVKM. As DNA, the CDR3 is TGTGCCAGCAGTTTCCCGGGACACTCCTACGAGCAGTACTTC. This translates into CASSFPGHSYEQYF.

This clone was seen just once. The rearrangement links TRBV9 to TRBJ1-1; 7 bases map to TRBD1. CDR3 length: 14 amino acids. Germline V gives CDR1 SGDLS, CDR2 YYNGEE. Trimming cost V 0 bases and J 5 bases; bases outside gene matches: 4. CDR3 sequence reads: CASSVDRGGTEAFF. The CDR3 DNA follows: TGTGCCAGCAGCGTAGACAGGGGCGGGACTGAAGCTTTCTTT.

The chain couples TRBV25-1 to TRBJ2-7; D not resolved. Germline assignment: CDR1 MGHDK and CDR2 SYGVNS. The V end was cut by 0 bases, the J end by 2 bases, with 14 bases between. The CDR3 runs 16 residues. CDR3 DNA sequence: TGTGCCAGCAGTGAATATGGCGCAGGTCCCCCCTACGAGCAGTACTTC. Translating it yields CASSEYGAGPPYEQYF.